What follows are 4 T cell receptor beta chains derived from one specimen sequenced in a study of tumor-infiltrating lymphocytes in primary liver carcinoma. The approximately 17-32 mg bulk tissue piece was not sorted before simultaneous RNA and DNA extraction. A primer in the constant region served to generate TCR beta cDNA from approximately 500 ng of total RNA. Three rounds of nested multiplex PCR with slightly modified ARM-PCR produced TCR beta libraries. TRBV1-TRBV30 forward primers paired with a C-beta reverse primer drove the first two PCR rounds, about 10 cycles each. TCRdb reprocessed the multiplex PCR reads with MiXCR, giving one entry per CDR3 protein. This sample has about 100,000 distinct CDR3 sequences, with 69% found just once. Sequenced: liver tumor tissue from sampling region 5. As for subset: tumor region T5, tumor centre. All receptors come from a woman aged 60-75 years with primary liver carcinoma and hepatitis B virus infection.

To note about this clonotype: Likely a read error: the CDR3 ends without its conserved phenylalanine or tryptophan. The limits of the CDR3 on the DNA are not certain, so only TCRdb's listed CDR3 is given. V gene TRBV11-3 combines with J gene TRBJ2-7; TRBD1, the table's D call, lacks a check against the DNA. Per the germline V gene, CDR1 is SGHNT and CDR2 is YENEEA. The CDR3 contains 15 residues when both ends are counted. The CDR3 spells CASSPGTGGNYEQYI.

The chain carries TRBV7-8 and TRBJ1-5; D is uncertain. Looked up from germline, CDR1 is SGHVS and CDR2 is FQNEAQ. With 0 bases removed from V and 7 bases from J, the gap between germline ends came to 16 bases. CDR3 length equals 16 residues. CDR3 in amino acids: CASSLAQNYSSQPQHF. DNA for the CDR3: TGTGCCAGCAGCTTAGCGCAGAATTATAGCAGCCAGCCCCAGCATTTT. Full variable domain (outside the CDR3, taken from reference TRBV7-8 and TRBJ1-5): GAGVSQSPRYKVAKRGQDVALRCDPISGHVSLFWYQQALGQGPEFLTYFQNEAQLDKSGLPSDRFFAERPEGSVSTLKIQRTQQEDSAVYLCASSLAQNYSSQPQHFGDGTRLSIL.

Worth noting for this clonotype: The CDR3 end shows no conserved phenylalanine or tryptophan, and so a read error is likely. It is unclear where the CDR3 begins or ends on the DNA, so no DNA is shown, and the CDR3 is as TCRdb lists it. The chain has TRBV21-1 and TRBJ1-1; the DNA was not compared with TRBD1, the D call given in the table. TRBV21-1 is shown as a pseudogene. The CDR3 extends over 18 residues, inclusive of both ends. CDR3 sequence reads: CASYFSFGGRGENTEAFL.

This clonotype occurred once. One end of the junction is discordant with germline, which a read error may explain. This CDR3 reads CASNLLGQGTSLDF. The CDR3 coding sequence is TGTGCCAGCAATCTCCTCGGACAGGGGACCTCACTGGACTTC. The chain is built from TRBV12-3 or TRBV12-4 and TRBJ2-5, with 9 positions matching TRBD1. CDR3 size: 14 residues.